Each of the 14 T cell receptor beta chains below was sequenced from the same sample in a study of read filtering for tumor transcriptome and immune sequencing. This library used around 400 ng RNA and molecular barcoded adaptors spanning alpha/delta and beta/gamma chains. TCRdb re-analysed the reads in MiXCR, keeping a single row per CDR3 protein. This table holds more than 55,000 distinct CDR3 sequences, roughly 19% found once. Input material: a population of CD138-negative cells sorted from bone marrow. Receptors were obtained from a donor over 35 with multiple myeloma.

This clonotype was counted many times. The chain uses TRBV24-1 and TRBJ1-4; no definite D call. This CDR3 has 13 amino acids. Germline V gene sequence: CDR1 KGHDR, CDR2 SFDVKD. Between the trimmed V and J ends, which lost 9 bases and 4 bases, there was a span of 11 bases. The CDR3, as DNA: TGTGCCACCTATTGGGCCTTTAATGAAAAACTGTTTTTT. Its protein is CATYWAFNEKLFF.

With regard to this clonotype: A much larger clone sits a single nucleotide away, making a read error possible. This chain's CDR3 is CSARDRTNEQYF. In nucleotides, the CDR3 is TGCAGTGCTAGAGATCGAACGAACGAGCAGTACTTC. V gene TRBV20-1 combines with J gene TRBJ2-7; no definite D call. There are 12 residues in the CDR3. V lost 0 bases and J lost 5, with 8 bases in between. Germline values: CDR1 DFQATT, CDR2 SNEGSKA (reference sequence).

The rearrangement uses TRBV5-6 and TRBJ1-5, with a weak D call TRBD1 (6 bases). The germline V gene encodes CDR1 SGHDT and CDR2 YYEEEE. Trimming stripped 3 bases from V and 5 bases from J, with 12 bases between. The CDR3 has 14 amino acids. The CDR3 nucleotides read TGTGCCAGCAGCTCGCACAGGGATCATCAGCCCCAGCATTTT. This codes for CASSSHRDHQPQHF.

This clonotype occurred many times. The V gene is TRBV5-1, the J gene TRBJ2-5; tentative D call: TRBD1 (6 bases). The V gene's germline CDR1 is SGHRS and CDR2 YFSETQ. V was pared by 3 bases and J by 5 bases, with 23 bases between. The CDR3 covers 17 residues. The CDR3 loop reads CASSSFDRTALWETQYF. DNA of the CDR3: TGCGCCAGCAGCTCATTCGACAGGACCGCCTTGTGGGAGACCCAGTACTTC. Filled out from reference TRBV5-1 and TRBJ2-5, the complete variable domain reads KAGVTQTPRYLIKTRGQQVTLSCSPISGHRSVSWYQQTPGQGLQFLFEYFSETQRNKGNFPGRFSGRQFSNSRSEMNVSTLELGDSALYLCASSSFDRTALWETQYFGPGTRLLVL.

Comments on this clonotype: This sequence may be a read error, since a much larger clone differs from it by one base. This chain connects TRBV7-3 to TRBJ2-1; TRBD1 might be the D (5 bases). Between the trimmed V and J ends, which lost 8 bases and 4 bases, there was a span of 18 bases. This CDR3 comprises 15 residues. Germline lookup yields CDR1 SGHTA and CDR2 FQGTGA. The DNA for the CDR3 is TGTGCCAGCGGCCCTGGGGCAGGGCCATACAATGAGCAGTTCTTC. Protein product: CASGPGAGPYNEQFF.

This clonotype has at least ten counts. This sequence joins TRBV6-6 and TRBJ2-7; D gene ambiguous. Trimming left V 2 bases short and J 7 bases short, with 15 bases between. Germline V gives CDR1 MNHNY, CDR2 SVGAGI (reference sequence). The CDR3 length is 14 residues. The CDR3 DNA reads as TGTGCCAGCAGTTACCTAAGGGATCTTGGGGAGCAGTACTTC. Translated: CASSYLRDLGEQYF.

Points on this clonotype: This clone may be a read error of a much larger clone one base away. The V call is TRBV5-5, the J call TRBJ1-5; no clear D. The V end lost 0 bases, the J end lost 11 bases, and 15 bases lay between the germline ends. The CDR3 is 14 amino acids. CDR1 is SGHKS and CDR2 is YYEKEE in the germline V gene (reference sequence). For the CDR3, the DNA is TGTGCCAGCAGCTTGGATACCCAAGGGCAGTCCCAGCATTTT. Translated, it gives CASSLDTQGQSQHF.

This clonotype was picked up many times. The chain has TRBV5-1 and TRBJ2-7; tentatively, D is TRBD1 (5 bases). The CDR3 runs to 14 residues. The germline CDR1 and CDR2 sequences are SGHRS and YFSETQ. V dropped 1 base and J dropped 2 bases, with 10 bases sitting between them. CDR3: CASSLTGPPYEQYF. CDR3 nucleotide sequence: TGCGCCAGCAGCTTGACAGGACCACCCTACGAGCAGTACTTC.

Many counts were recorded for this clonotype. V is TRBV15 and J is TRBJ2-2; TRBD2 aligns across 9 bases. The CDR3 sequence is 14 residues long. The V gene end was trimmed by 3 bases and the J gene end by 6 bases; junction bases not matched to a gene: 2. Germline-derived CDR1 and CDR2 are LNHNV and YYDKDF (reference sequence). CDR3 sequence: CATSRASGAGELFF. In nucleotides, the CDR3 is TGTGCCACCAGCAGGGCTAGCGGGGCCGGGGAGCTGTTTTTT.

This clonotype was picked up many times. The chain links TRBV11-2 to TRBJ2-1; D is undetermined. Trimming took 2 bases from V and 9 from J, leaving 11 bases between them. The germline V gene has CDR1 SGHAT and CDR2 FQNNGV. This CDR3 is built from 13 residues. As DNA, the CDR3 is TGTGCCAGCAGCTTAAATCTAGTCTCTGAGCAGTTCTTC. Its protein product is CASSLNLVSEQFF.

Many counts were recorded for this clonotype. CDR3 loop: CASSPRGKEETQYF. The CDR3 nucleotides read TGTGCCAGCAGCCCTCGCGGGAAGGAAGAGACCCAGTACTTC. The chain uses TRBV7-8 and TRBJ2-5; D possibly corresponds to TRBD2 (6 bases). The CDR3 has 14 amino acids. Germline loops: CDR1 SGHVS, CDR2 FQNEAQ. The ends were cut back, 5 bases at V and 3 bases at J, with 13 bases in the middle.

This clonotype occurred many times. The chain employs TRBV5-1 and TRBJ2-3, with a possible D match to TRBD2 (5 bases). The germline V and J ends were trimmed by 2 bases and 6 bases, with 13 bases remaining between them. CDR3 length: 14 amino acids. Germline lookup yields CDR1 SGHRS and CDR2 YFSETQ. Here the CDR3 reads CASSLASPPDTQYF. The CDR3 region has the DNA TGCGCCAGCAGCTTAGCTAGCCCTCCGGATACGCAGTATTTT. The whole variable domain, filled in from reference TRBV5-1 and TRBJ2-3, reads KAGVTQTPRYLIKTRGQQVTLSCSPISGHRSVSWYQQTPGQGLQFLFEYFSETQRNKGNFPGRFSGRQFSNSRSEMNVSTLELGDSALYLCASSLASPPDTQYFGPGTRLTVL.

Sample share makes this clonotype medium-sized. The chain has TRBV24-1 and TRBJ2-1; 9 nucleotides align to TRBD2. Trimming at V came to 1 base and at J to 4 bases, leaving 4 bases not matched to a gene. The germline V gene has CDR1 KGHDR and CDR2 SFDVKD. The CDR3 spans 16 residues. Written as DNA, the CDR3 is TGTGCCACCAGTGATTTACAGACTAGCGGATACAATGAGCAGTTCTTC. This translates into CATSDLQTSGYNEQFF.

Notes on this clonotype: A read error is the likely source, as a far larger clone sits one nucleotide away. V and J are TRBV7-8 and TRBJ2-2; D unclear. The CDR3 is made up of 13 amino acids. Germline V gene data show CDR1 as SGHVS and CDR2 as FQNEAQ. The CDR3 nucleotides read TGTGCCGGCAGCTCGGATGTCACCGGGGAGCTGTTTTTT. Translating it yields CAGSSDVTGELFF. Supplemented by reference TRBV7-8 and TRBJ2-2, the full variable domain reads GAGVSQSPRYKVAKRGQDVALRCDPISGHVSLFWYQQALGQGPEFLTYFQNEAQLDKSGLPSDRFFAERPEGSVSTLKIQRTQQEDSAVYLCAGSSDVTGELFFGEGSRLTVL.